Each of the 4 T cell receptor beta chains below was sequenced from the same sample in a study of blood T cell repertoires in COVID-19. Repertoires were generated with immunoSEQ multiplex PCR, while TCRdb's copy carries only in-frame clones and drops some. The table shows 110,000 or so clones, with 70% to 90% occurring only once. Sequenced sample: peripheral blood. All receptors derive from a woman between 65 and 79 years old who had recovered from COVID-19.

This sequence joins TRBV24-1 and TRBJ2-2; 8 bases are a match to TRBD1. CDR1 KGHDR and CDR2 SFDVKD come from the germline V gene. The CDR3 has 17 amino acids. The trim removed 0 bases at V and 4 bases at J, leaving 6 bases unmatched. This CDR3 is CATSDLGRGRSTGELFF. The CDR3, as DNA: TGTGCCACCAGTGATTTGGGCAGGGGGCGCAGCACCGGGGAGCTGTTTTTT.

This clone appeared a single time. The chain employs TRBV5-4 and TRBJ2-1; 13 nucleotides line up with TRBD2. Germline V CDR1 and CDR2: SGHNT, YYREEE (reference sequence). The CDR3 contains 15 residues. Trimming took 3 bases from V and 6 from J; bases not matched to a gene: 3. The CDR3 spells CASSWGLAGLNEQFF. CDR3 coding DNA: TGTGCCAGCAGCTGGGGACTAGCGGGGCTCAATGAGCAGTTCTTC.

The chain joins TRBV4-3 to TRBJ1-2, with TRBD1 matching over 10 bases. This CDR3 has 16 residues. Trimming took 5 bases from V and 4 from J; bases not matched to a gene: 10. Germline V gives CDR1 LGHNA, CDR2 YSLEER. CDR3 sequence: CASSSGTGALIYGYTF. The DNA of the CDR3 is TGCGCCAGCAGCAGCGGGACAGGGGCCCTCATCTATGGCTACACCTTC.

The chain is built from TRBV7-2 and TRBJ1-2; 7 bases agree with TRBD1. V lost 1 base and J lost 2; bases outside the gene matches: 4. Germline CDR1 SGHTA, CDR2 FQGNSA. The CDR3 covers 15 residues. In DNA, the CDR3 is TGTGCCAGCAGCTTAGGGCAGGGGGGCAACTATGGCTACACCTTC. Its translation is CASSLGQGGNYGYTF.